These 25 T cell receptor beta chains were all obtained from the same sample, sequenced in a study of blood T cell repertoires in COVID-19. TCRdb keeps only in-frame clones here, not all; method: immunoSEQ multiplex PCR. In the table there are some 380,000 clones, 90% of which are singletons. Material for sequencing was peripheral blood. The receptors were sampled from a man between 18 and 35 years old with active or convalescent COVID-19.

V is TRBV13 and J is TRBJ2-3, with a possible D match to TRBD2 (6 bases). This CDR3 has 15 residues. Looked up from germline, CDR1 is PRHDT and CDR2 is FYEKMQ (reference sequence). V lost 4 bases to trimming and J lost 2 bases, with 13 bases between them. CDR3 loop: CASSWSRGLTDTQYF. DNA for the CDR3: TGTGCCAGCAGCTGGTCGCGGGGACTCACAGATACGCAGTATTTT.

This chain's CDR3 is CASSSRTVLRTNEKLFF. CDR3 nucleotide sequence: TGTGCCAGCAGCTCAAGGACAGTTCTCAGGACTAATGAAAAACTGTTTTTT. This sequence joins TRBV7-2 and TRBJ1-4; a possible D gene is TRBD1 (6 bases). V lost 4 bases and J lost 2, with 17 bases in between. The V gene's germline CDR1 is SGHTA and CDR2 FQGNSA. This CDR3 has 17 amino acids.

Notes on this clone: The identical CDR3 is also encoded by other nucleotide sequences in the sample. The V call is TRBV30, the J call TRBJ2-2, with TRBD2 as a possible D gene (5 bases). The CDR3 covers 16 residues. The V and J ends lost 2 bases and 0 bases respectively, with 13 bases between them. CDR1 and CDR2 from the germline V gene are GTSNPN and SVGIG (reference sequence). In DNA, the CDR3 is TGTGCCTGGAGTTTGGGCAGGACTTCGAACACCGGGGAGCTGTTTTTT. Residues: CAWSLGRTSNTGELFF. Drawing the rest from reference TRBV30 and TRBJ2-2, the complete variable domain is SQTIHQWPATLVQPVGSPLSLECTVEGTSNPNLYWYRQAAGRGLQLLFYSVGIGQISSEVPQNLSASRPQDRQFILSSKKLLLSDSGFYLCAWSLGRTSNTGELFFGEGSRLTVL.

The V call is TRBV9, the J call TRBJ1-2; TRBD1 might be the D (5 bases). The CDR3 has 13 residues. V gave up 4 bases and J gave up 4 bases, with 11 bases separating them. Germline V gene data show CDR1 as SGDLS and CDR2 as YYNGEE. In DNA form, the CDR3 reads TGTGCCAGCAGCCCCCAGGGATCCTATGGCTACACCTTC. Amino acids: CASSPQGSYGYTF.

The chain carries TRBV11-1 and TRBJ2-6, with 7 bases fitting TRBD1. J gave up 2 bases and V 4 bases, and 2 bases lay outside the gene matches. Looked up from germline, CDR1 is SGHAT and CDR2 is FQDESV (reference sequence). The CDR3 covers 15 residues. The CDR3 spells CASSSTGTGANVLTF. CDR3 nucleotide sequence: TGTGCCAGCAGCTCGACAGGGACTGGGGCCAACGTCCTGACTTTC.

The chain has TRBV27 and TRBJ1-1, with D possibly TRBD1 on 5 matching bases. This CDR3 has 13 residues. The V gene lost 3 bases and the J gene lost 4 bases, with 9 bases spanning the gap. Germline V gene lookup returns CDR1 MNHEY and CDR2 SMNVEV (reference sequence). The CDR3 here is CASSLGRGTEAFF. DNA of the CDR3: TGTGCCAGCAGTTTGGGGAGGGGCACTGAAGCTTTCTTT.

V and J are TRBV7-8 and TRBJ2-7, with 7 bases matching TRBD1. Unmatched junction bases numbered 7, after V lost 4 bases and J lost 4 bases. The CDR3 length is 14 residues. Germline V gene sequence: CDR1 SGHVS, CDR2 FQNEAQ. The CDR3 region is CASSSRQGLYEQYF. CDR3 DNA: TGTGCCAGCAGCTCGAGACAGGGATTGTACGAGCAGTACTTC.

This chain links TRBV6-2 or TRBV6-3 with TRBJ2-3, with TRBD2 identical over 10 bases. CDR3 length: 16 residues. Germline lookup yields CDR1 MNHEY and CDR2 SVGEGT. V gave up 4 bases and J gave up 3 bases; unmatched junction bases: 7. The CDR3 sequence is CASSSLGSGGTDTQYF. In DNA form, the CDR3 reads TGTGCCAGCAGTTCCCTGGGTAGCGGGGGGACAGATACGCAGTATTTT.

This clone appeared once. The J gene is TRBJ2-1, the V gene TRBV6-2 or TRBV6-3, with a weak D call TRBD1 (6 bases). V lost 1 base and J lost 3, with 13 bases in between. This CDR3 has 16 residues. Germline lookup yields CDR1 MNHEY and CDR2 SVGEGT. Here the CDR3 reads CASSYWPGTHYNEQFF. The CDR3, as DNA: TGTGCCAGCAGTTACTGGCCCGGGACACACTACAATGAGCAGTTCTTC.

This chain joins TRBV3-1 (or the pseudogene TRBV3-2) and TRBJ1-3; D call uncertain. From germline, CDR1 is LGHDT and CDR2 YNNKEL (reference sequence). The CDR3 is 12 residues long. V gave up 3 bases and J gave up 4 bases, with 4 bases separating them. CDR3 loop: CASSHTGNTIYF. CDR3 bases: TGTGCCAGCAGCCACACAGGAAACACCATATATTTT.

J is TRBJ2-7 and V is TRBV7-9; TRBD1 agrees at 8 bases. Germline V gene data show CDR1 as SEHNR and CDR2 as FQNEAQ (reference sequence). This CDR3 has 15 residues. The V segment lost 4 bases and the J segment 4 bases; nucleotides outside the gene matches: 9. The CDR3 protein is CASSYGQGIPYEQYF. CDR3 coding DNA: TGTGCCAGCAGCTACGGACAGGGAATTCCGTACGAGCAGTACTTC.

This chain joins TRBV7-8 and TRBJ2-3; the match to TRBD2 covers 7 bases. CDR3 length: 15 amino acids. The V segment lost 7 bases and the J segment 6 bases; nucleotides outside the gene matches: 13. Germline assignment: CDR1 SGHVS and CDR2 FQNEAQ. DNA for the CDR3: TGTGCCAGCACCACGGGACTACACGGGTCCGATACGCAGTATTTT. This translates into CASTTGLHGSDTQYF.

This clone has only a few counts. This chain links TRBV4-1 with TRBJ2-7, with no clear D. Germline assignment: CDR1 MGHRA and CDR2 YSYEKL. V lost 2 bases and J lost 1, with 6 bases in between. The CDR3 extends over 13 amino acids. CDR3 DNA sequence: TGCGCCAGCAGCCAACCCAGGTCCTACGAGCAGTACTTC. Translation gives CASSQPRSYEQYF.

As DNA, the CDR3 is TGTGCCAGCAGCGCCCAGGACAGGCGGTTACTGTTTTTT. It codes for CASSAQDRRLLFF. The rearrangement uses TRBV5-6 and TRBJ2-2; 7 bases fit TRBD1. The CDR3 is 13 amino acids. Per germline, CDR1 SGHDT and CDR2 YYEEEE. V gave up 4 bases and J gave up 14 bases; unmatched junction bases: 11.

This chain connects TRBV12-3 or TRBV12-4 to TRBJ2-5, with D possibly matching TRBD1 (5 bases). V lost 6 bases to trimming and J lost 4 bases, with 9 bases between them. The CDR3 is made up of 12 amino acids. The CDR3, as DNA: TGTGCCAGCAGCCCCAGGGCAGAGACCCAGTACTTC. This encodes CASSPRAETQYF.

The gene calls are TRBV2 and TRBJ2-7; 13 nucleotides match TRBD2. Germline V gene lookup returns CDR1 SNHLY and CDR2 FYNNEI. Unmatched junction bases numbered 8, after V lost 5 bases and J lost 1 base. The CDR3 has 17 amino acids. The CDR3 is CASSLRTSGSSSYEQYF. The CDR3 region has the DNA TGTGCCAGCAGTCTAAGGACTAGCGGGAGTTCGTCCTACGAGCAGTACTTC.

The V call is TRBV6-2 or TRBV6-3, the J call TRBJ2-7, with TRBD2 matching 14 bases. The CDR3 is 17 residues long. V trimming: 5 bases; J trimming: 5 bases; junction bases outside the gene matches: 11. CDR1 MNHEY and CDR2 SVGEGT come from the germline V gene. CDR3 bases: TGTGCCAGCAGTACCCGGACTAGCGGGGGGCCTGTCCACGAGCAGTACTTC. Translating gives CASSTRTSGGPVHEQYF.

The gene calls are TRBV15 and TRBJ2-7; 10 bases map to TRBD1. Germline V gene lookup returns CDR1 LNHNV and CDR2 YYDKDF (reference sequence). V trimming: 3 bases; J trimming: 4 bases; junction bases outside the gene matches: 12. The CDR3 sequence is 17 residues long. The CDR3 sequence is CATSSLPGQGGLYEQYF. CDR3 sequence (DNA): TGTGCCACCAGCAGCCTACCTGGACAGGGGGGTTTATACGAGCAGTACTTC.

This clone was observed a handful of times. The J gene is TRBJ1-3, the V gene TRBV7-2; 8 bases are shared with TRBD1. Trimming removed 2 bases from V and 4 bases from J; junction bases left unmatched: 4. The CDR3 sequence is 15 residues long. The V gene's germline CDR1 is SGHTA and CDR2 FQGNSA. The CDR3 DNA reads TGTGCCAGCAGCTTAACAGGGGGTGGGGGAAACACCATATATTTT. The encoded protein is CASSLTGGGGNTIYF.

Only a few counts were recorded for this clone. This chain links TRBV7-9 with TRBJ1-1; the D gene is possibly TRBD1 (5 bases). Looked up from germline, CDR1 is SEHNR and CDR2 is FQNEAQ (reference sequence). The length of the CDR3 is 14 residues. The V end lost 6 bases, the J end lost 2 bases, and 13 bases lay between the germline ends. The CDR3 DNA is TGTGCCAGCAGTCGAACGACAGAAAACACTGAAGCTTTCTTT. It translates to CASSRTTENTEAFF.

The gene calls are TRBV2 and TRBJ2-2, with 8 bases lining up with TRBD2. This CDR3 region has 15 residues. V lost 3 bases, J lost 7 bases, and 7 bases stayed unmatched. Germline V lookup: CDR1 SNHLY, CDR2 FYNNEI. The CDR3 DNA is TGTGCCAGCAGTGAGATAATAGCGGGACTCGGGGAGCTGTTTTTT. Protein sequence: CASSEIIAGLGELFF. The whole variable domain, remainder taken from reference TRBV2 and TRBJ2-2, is EPEVTQTPSHQVTQMGQEVILRCVPISNHLYFYWYRQILGQKVEFLVSFYNNEISEKSEIFDDQFSVERPDGSNFTLKIRSTKLEDSAMYFCASSEIIAGLGELFFGEGSRLTVL.

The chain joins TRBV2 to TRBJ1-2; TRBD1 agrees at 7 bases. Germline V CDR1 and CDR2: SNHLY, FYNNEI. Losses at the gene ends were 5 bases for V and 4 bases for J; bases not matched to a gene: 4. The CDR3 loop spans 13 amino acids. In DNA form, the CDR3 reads TGTGCCAGCAGTCGGACAGGACTCTATGGCTACACCTTC. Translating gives CASSRTGLYGYTF.

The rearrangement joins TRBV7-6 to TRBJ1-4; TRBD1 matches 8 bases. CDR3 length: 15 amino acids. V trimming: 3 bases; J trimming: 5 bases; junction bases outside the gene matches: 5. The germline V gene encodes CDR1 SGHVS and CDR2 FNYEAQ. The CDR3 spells CASSFQGAPNEKLFF. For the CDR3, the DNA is TGTGCCAGCAGCTTTCAGGGGGCCCCAAATGAAAAACTGTTTTTT.

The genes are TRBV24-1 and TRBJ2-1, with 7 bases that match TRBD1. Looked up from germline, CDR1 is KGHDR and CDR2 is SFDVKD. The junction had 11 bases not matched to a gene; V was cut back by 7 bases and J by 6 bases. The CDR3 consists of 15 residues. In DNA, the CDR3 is TGTGCCACCAGGAAGACAGGGCAAGCCACCAATGAGCAGTTCTTC. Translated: CATRKTGQATNEQFF.

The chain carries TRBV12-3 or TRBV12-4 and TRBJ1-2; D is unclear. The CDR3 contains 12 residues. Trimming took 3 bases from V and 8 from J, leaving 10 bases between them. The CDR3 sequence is CASSFSVRGYTF. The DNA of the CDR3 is TGTGCCAGCAGTTTTTCGGTGCGCGGCTACACCTTC.